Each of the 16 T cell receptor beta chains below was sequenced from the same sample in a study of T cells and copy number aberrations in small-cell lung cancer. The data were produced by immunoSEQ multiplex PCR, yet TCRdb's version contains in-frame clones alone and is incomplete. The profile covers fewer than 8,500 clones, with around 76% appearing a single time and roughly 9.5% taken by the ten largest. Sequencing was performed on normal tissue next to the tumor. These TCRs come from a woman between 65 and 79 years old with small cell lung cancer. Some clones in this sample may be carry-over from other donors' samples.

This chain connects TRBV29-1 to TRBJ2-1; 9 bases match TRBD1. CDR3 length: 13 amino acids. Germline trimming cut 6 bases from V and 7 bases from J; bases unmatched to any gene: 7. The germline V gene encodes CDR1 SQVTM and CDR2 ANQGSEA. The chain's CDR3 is CSVRDREGNEQFF. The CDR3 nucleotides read TGCAGCGTGAGGGACAGGGAGGGGAATGAGCAGTTCTTC.

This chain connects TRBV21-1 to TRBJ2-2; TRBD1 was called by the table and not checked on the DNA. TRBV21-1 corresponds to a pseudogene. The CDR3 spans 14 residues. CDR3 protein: CASSCQNYTGELFF. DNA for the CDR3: TGTGCCAGCAGTTGTCAGAATTACACCGGGGAGCTGTTTTTT.

The CDR3 here is CASSWVGGQQSYEQYF. The CDR3 DNA is TGCGCCAGCAGCTGGGTTGGGGGACAGCAATCCTACGAGCAGTACTTC. The chain carries TRBV5-1 and TRBJ2-7; the match to TRBD1 covers 7 bases. The CDR3 sequence is 16 residues long. Looked up from germline, CDR1 is SGHRS and CDR2 is YFSETQ. V lost 3 bases and J lost 1; bases outside the gene matches: 10.

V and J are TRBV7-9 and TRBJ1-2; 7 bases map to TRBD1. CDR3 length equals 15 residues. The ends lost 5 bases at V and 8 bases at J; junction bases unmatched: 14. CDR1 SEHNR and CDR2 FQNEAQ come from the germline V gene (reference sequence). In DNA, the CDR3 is TGTGCCAGCAGCGCCTCGGGACAGCGTGGGGGGGGCTACACCTTC. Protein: CASSASGQRGGGYTF.

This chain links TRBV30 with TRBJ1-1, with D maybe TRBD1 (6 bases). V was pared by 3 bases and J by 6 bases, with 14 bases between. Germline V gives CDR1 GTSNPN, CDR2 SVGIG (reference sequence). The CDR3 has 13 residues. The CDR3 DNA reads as TGTGCCTGGAGCGGACAGTCGGTCGCTGAAGCTTTCTTT. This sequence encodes CAWSGQSVAEAFF.

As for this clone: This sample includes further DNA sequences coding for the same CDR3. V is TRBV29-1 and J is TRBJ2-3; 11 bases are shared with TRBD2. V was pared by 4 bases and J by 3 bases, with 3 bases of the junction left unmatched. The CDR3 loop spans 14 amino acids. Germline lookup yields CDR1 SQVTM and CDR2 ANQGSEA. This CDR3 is CSVAGTSGTDTQYF. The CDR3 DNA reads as TGCAGCGTTGCCGGGACTAGCGGTACAGATACGCAGTATTTT.

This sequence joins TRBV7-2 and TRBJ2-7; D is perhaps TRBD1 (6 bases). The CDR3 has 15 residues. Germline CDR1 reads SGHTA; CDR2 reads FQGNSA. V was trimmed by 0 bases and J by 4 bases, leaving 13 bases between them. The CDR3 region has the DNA TGTGCCAGCAGCTTAGCGACAGGCGTACAATACGAGCAGTACTTC. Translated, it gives CASSLATGVQYEQYF.

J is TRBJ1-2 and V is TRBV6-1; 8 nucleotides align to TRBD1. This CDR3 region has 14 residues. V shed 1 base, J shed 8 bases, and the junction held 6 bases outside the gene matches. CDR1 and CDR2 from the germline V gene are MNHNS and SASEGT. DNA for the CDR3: TGTGCCAGCAGTGAAGTGGACAGGGTGGACGGCTACACCTTC. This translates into CASSEVDRVDGYTF.

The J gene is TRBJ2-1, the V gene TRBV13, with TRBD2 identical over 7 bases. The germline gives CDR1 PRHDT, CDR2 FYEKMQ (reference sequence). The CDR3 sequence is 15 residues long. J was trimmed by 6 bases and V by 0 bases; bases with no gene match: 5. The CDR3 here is CASSLGPSGINEQFF. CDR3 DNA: TGTGCCAGCAGCTTAGGTCCCAGCGGGATCAATGAGCAGTTCTTC.

The DNA for the CDR3 is TGTGCCAGCAGTTTTGATCTGCGCTCGGGACAGGGATTCAACGCTGAAGCTTTCTTT. Protein product: CASSFDLRSGQGFNAEAFF. V and J are TRBV28 and TRBJ1-1; 9 bases map to TRBD1. From germline, CDR1 is MDHEN and CDR2 SYDVKM. This CDR3 is built from 19 residues. V lost 3 bases to trimming and J lost 6 bases; unmatched junction nucleotides: 20.

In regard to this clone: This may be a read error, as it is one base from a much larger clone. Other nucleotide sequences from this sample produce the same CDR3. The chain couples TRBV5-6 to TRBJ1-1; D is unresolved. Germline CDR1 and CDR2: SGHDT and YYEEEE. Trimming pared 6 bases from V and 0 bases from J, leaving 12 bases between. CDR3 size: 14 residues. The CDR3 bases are TGTGCCAGCATCTCCGGAACACTGAACACTGAAGCTTTCTTT. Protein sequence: CASISGTLNTEAFF. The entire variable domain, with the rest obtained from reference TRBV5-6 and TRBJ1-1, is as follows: DAGVTQSPTHLIKTRGQQVTLRCSPKSGHDTVSWYQQALGQGPQFIFQYYEEEERQRGNFPDRFSGHQFPNYSSELNVNALLLGDSALYLCASISGTLNTEAFFGQGTRLTVV.

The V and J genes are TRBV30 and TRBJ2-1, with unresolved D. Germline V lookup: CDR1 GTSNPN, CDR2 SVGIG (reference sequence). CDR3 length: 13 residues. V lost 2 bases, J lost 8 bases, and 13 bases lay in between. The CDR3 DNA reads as TGTGCCTGGAGTTCGGACCCCGAGGATGAGCAGTTCTTC. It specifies CAWSSDPEDEQFF.

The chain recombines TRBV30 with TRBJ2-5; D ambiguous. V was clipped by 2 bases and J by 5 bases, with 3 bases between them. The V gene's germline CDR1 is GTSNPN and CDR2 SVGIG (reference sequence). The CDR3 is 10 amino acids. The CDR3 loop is CAWSRETQYF. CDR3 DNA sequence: TGTGCCTGGAGTCGGGAGACCCAGTACTTC. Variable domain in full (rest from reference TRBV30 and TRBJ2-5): SQTIHQWPATLVQPVGSPLSLECTVEGTSNPNLYWYRQAAGRGLQLLFYSVGIGQISSEVPQNLSASRPQDRQFILSSKKLLLSDSGFYLCAWSRETQYFGPGTRLLVL.

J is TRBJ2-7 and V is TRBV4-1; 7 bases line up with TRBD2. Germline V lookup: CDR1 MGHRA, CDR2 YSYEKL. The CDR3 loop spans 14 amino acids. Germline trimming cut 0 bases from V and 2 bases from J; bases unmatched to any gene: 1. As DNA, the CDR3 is TGCGCCAGCAGCCAAGAGAGCGGGACCTACGAGCAGTACTTC. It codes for CASSQESGTYEQYF.

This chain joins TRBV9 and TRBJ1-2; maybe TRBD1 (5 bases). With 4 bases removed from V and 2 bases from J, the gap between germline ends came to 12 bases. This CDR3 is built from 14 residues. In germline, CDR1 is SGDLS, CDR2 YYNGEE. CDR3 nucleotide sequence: TGTGCCAGCAGCCTACTTGACAGAAACTATGGCTACACCTTC. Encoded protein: CASSLLDRNYGYTF.

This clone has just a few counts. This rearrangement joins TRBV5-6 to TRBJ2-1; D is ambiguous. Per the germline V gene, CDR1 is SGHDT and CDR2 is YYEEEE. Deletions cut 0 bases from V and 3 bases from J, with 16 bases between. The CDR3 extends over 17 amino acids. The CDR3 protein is CASSLAFGGALYNEQFF. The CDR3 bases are TGTGCCAGCAGCTTGGCCTTTGGTGGCGCACTCTACAATGAGCAGTTCTTC.